This passage covers 14 T cell receptor beta chains from one sample sequenced in a study of T-cell memory formation after mild COVID-19. TCRdb ran MiXCR on the 5' RACE reads and lists one entry per CDR3 protein. Of some 40,000 distinct CDR3 sequences in the sample, under 7.5% were seen once. What was sequenced was PBMCs or a T cell subset sorted from them (not recorded which). The source of these receptors is a man aged 18 to 30 who had mild COVID-19 (a few samples of this study predate the infection). Cell type and time point are not known.

This clonotype was detected ten times or more. DNA for the CDR3: TGTGCCAGCAGCTTGGGGCCCGACAATGAGCAGTTCTTC. Protein: CASSLGPDNEQFF. The chain uses TRBV5-4 and TRBJ2-1, with D unclear. The V gene's germline CDR1 is SGHNT and CDR2 YYREEE (reference sequence). The CDR3 length is 13 residues. The V and J ends lost 0 bases and 5 bases respectively, with 6 bases between them.

This clonotype has a handful of counts. The chain links TRBV6-5 to TRBJ1-2; D perhaps matches TRBD1 (6 bases). The CDR3 has 15 residues. Germline V gene lookup returns CDR1 MNHEY and CDR2 SVGAGI. Trimming took 8 bases from V and 8 from J, leaving 24 bases between them. CDR3 region: CASRFEGQQPGGYTF. CDR3 DNA: TGTGCCAGCCGCTTCGAGGGACAACAACCTGGGGGCTACACCTTC.

This clonotype was seen at least ten times. The chain employs TRBV12-3 or TRBV12-4 and TRBJ1-1, with no clear D. V lost 6 bases to trimming and J lost 1 base, with 3 bases between them. The CDR3 is made up of 11 amino acids. The CDR3 loop is CASSRNTEAFF. CDR3 nucleotides: TGTGCCAGCAGCAGGAACACTGAAGCTTTCTTT.

This sequence joins TRBV5-1 and TRBJ1-1; possibly TRBD1 for D (5 bases). The CDR3 consists of 14 residues. Trimming pared 2 bases from V and 4 bases from J, leaving 12 bases between. The germline CDR1 and CDR2 sequences are SGHRS and YFSETQ. The CDR3 here is CASSFGAGVTEAFF. The CDR3 region has the DNA TGCGCCAGCAGCTTTGGGGCGGGGGTCACTGAAGCTTTCTTT.

The sample holds a few counts of this clonotype. The J gene is TRBJ2-3, the V gene TRBV7-9, with D perhaps assigned TRBD1 or TRBD2 (5 bases each). Germline CDR1 reads SEHNR; CDR2 reads FQNEAQ (reference sequence). The CDR3 is 14 amino acids. Trimming stripped 7 bases from V and 3 bases from J, with 14 bases between. Here the CDR3 DNA reads TGTGCCAGCACCGCCTCTTGGGGGACAGATACGCAGTATTTT. Its translation is CASTASWGTDTQYF.

This clonotype appeared once. One junction end does not reproduce the germline sequence, and a read error may be involved. The rearrangement joins TRBV7-3 to TRBJ2-3; TRBD2 agrees at 8 bases. Per germline, CDR1 SGHTA and CDR2 FQGTGA. The CDR3 totals 18 residues. The CDR3 sequence: CASSLFSASGGRTDKQYF. For the CDR3, the DNA is TGTGCCAGCAGCTTATTTAGCGCGAGCGGGGGCCGCACAGATAAGCAGTATTTT.

This clonotype was detected a few times. The V gene is TRBV7-2, the J gene TRBJ2-3, with 12 bases that match TRBD2. J was trimmed by 6 bases and V by 6 bases; bases with no gene match: 7. Germline-derived CDR1 and CDR2 are SGHTA and FQGNSA. The CDR3 is made up of 15 amino acids. The CDR3 is CASSGTSGPGDTQYF. The CDR3 region has the DNA TGTGCCAGCAGTGGGACTAGCGGGCCGGGGGATACGCAGTATTTT.

This clonotype was seen more than once but under ten times. The gene calls are TRBV5-1 and TRBJ2-2; the match to TRBD1 covers 10 bases. Germline loops: CDR1 SGHRS, CDR2 YFSETQ. CDR3 length: 14 amino acids. The V segment lost 4 bases and the J segment 9 bases; nucleotides outside the gene matches: 6. Here the CDR3 reads CASSHGQGDRELFF. Here the CDR3 DNA reads TGCGCCAGCAGCCACGGACAGGGGGACCGGGAGCTGTTTTTT. The entire variable domain, with the rest obtained from reference TRBV5-1 and TRBJ2-2, is as follows: KAGVTQTPRYLIKTRGQQVTLSCSPISGHRSVSWYQQTPGQGLQFLFEYFSETQRNKGNFPGRFSGRQFSNSRSEMNVSTLELGDSALYLCASSHGQGDRELFFGEGSRLTVL.

The table lists this clonotype with many counts. CDR3 in amino acids: CASSRGGYEQYF. The CDR3 DNA reads as TGTGCCAGCAGCCGCGGGGGCTACGAGCAGTACTTC. The chain couples TRBV7-8 to TRBJ2-7, with 7 bases identical to TRBD2. Germline CDR1 reads SGHVS; CDR2 reads FQNEAQ. Trimming removed 5 bases from V and 3 bases from J; junction bases left unmatched: 1. The CDR3 covers 12 residues. Filled out from reference TRBV7-8 and TRBJ2-7, the complete variable domain reads GAGVSQSPRYKVAKRGQDVALRCDPISGHVSLFWYQQALGQGPEFLTYFQNEAQLDKSGLPSDRFFAERPEGSVSTLKIQRTQQEDSAVYLCASSRGGYEQYFGPGTRLTVT.

This clonotype was counted at least ten times. J is TRBJ2-6 and V is TRBV4-3; D call uncertain. V was pared by 0 bases and J by 4 bases, with 13 bases between. Germline assignment: CDR1 LGHNA and CDR2 YSLEER. The CDR3 extends over 17 amino acids. The CDR3: CASSQDHPVLGANVLTF. In nucleotides, the CDR3 is TGCGCCAGCAGCCAAGATCACCCCGTCCTCGGGGCCAACGTCCTGACTTTC.

This clonotype turned up a few times. The chain is built from TRBV20-1 and TRBJ1-5; D call uncertain. V was pared by 5 bases and J by 8 bases, with 13 bases between. Germline V CDR1 and CDR2: DFQATT, SNEGSKA (reference sequence). The CDR3 length is 12 residues. The DNA of the CDR3 is TGCAGTGCTCAGGACTGGGGAAAGCCCCAGCATTTT. It translates to CSAQDWGKPQHF.

The V and J genes are TRBV7-9 and TRBJ1-2; D remains unclear. The CDR3 is 13 residues long. V lost 1 base and J lost 6, with 9 bases in between. CDR1 and CDR2 (germline): SEHNR, FQNEAQ (reference sequence). The CDR3 DNA sequence: TGTGCCAGCAGCTTAGGCGGTCTTCATGGCTACACCTTC. Its protein is CASSLGGLHGYTF.

The genes are TRBV28 and TRBJ2-2; 7 nucleotides agree with TRBD1. The junction had 5 bases not matched to a gene; V was cut back by 8 bases and J by 2 bases. Looked up from germline, CDR1 is MDHEN and CDR2 is SYDVKM. This CDR3 comprises 14 residues. The CDR3 loop is CASRGQLNTGELFF. CDR3 nucleotides: TGTGCCAGCCGGGGACAGCTAAACACCGGGGAGCTGTTTTTT.

This clonotype has a handful of counts. The chain has TRBV12-3 or TRBV12-4 and TRBJ1-6, with 7 bases aligning to TRBD1. The CDR3 is 18 residues long. J lost 10 bases, V lost 5 bases, and 20 bases had no gene match. CDR3: CASSPGRPSGTVNSPLHF. The CDR3 DNA reads as TGTGCCAGCAGTCCTGGGCGGCCATCCGGGACAGTAAACTCACCCCTCCACTTT.